These 30 T cell receptor beta chains came from one sample sequenced in a study of Tregs in tolerant kidney transplant recipients (dated by TCRdb to the late 2010s). The library came from the immunoSEQ multiplex PCR assay. TCRdb provides this immuneACCESS table in a form limited to in-frame rearrangements. Some clones are lacking; in checked studies, under half of them reflect an unresolved V gene, and why the rest are absent is not known. Present in this sample are fewer than 100,000 clones, around 90% of which were seen just once. Approximately 0.3% of the sample is held by the ten biggest clonotypes. This specimen's time point label, interpreted: blood sample drawn before combined kidney and bone marrow transplant. This specimen consisted of Tregs from blood, obtained before the transplant. The receptor source for this set is a human donor who received a combined kidney and bone marrow transplant.

V and J are TRBV5-1 and TRBJ2-2; 10 bases match TRBD2. There are 15 residues in the CDR3. The ends lost 2 bases at V and 4 bases at J; junction bases unmatched: 2. CDR1 SGHRS and CDR2 YFSETQ come from the germline V gene. CDR3 nucleotides: TGCGCCAGCAGCTTTCGGACTAGCGGCACCGGGGAGCTGTTTTTT. This codes for CASSFRTSGTGELFF.

The chain has TRBV5-1 and TRBJ1-1; no definite D call. The V end was cut by 5 bases, the J end by 1 base, with 9 bases between. The germline gives CDR1 SGHRS, CDR2 YFSETQ. The CDR3 sequence is 13 residues long. The CDR3 reads CASSRTGNTEAFF. The CDR3 DNA reads as TGCGCCAGCAGTCGTACGGGGAACACTGAAGCTTTCTTT.

This clone showed up just once. The chain employs TRBV11-2 and TRBJ2-1; no clear D. V gave up 5 bases and J gave up 8 bases, with 7 bases separating them. Germline V gives CDR1 SGHAT, CDR2 FQNNGV. The CDR3 contains 11 residues. The CDR3 region is CASSPHYEQFF. The DNA for the CDR3 is TGTGCCAGCAGCCCCCATTATGAGCAGTTCTTC. Filled out from reference TRBV11-2 and TRBJ2-1, the complete variable domain reads EAGVAQSPRYKIIEKRQSVAFWCNPISGHATLYWYQQILGQGPKLLIQFQNNGVVDDSQLPKDRFSAERLKGVDSTLKIQPAKLEDSAVYLCASSPHYEQFFGPGTRLTVL.

The J gene is TRBJ2-3, the V gene TRBV30; 8 bases map to TRBD2. The CDR3 length is 16 residues. V was clipped by 3 bases and J by 5 bases; unmatched bases: 13. Germline-derived CDR1 and CDR2 are GTSNPN and SVGIG (reference sequence). CDR3 residues: CAWRRSGSRGGDTQYF. The CDR3 bases are TGTGCCTGGAGGAGAAGCGGGAGTAGGGGTGGAGATACGCAGTATTTT.

V and J are TRBV28 and TRBJ2-5, with 9 nucleotides matching TRBD2. Germline CDR1 is MDHEN and CDR2 is SYDVKM. This CDR3 has 15 residues. The V segment lost 5 bases and the J segment 4 bases; nucleotides outside the gene matches: 8. CDR3 loop: CASSGGAGGTETQYF. The DNA of the CDR3 is TGTGCCAGCAGTGGGGGTGCGGGAGGGACAGAGACCCAGTACTTC.

Comments on this clone: Other DNA variants within this sample encode the same CDR3. The V and J genes are TRBV9 and TRBJ2-3; a possible D gene is TRBD2 (6 bases). V lost 0 bases and J lost 4, with 12 bases in between. Germline V lookup: CDR1 SGDLS, CDR2 YYNGEE. This CDR3 comprises 15 residues. CDR3 residues: CASSVASGSPDTQYF. CDR3 in DNA: TGTGCCAGCAGCGTAGCGAGCGGGTCTCCAGATACGCAGTATTTT.

The chain carries TRBV11-1 and TRBJ1-3; D call uncertain. The CDR3 runs 14 residues. Germline V gives CDR1 SGHAT, CDR2 FQDESV (reference sequence). The V end was cut by 0 bases, the J end by 4 bases, with 7 bases between. CDR3 coding DNA: TGTGCCAGCAGCTTAGCCCCAGAAGGAAACACCATATATTTT. Residues: CASSLAPEGNTIYF.

V usage is TRBV2 and J usage is TRBJ1-1; perhaps TRBD1 as D (5 bases). The CDR3 consists of 13 residues. Germline V gene lookup returns CDR1 SNHLY and CDR2 FYNNEI. V dropped 7 bases and J dropped 2 bases, with 11 bases sitting between them. CDR3 bases: TGTGCCAGCATCTCCAGGGTAAACACTGAAGCTTTCTTT. Translating it yields CASISRVNTEAFF.

V is TRBV4-2 and J is TRBJ2-7; D gene unclear. V lost 1 base and J lost 4, with 14 bases in between. The CDR3 consists of 15 residues. Germline CDR1 and CDR2: LGHNA and YNFKEQ. CDR3 sequence reads: CASSQVLGSGYEQYF. The CDR3 DNA follows: TGTGCCAGCAGCCAAGTGCTGGGAAGTGGGTACGAGCAGTACTTC.

The chain has TRBV2 and TRBJ1-5; D is perhaps TRBD1 (6 bases). The CDR3 covers 13 residues. The V end was cut by 3 bases, the J end by 6 bases, with 9 bases between. Germline values: CDR1 SNHLY, CDR2 FYNNEI. CDR3 region: CASSDRDTQPQHF. The DNA for the CDR3 is TGTGCCAGCAGTGACAGGGACACTCAGCCCCAGCATTTT.

This chain uses TRBV2 with TRBJ1-1, with D hard to call. Germline values: CDR1 SNHLY, CDR2 FYNNEI. This CDR3 is built from 14 residues. Trimming shortened V by 7 bases and J by 1 base, and 13 bases separated the two germline ends. CDR3: CASMDPRGNTEAFF. In nucleotides, the CDR3 is TGTGCCAGCATGGACCCCCGGGGGAACACTGAAGCTTTCTTT.

This clone is a singleton in its sample. A read error may produce the germline difference seen at one junction end. V is TRBV28 and J is TRBJ2-7; D not resolved. The length of the CDR3 is 13 residues. Looked up from germline, CDR1 is MDHEN and CDR2 is SYDVKM. CDR3 region: CASSLSRPYERYF. CDR3 coding DNA: TGTGCCAGCAGTTTAAGCCGTCCCTACGAGCGGTACTTC.

This clone has just a few counts. V usage is TRBV19 and J usage is TRBJ1-4, with D possibly being TRBD1 (6 bases). From germline, CDR1 is LNHDA and CDR2 SQIVND (reference sequence). This CDR3 region has 14 residues. V dropped 3 bases and J dropped 7 bases, with 12 bases sitting between them. CDR3 protein: CASSMQGRVEKLFF. The CDR3 coding sequence is TGTGCCAGTAGTATGCAGGGGCGGGTTGAAAAACTGTTTTTT.

The V and J genes are TRBV5-1 and TRBJ2-1; weak D call: TRBD1 (5 bases). This CDR3 is built from 15 residues. Between the trimmed V and J ends, which lost 5 bases and 0 bases, there was a span of 12 bases. The germline V gene has CDR1 SGHRS and CDR2 YFSETQ. CDR3 amino acids: CASRQDGASYNEQFF. CDR3 nucleotides: TGCGCCAGCAGACAGGACGGTGCCTCCTACAATGAGCAGTTCTTC.

CDR3 coding DNA: TGTGCCAGCAGCGGGAGAGACACAGATACGCAGTATTTT. Translating gives CASSGRDTDTQYF. V gene TRBV6-5 combines with J gene TRBJ2-3; tentatively, D is TRBD2 (6 bases). There are 13 residues in the CDR3. With 6 bases removed from V and 2 bases from J, the gap between germline ends came to 9 bases. CDR1 is MNHEY, CDR2 SVGAGI, per germline.

This chain links TRBV14 with TRBJ2-3; no definite D call. There are 12 residues in the CDR3. Germline CDR1 SGHDN, CDR2 FVKESK. Trimming removed 5 bases at V and 4 bases at J, with 7 bases between. This chain's CDR3 is CASSSSPDTQYF. The CDR3 DNA follows: TGTGCCAGCAGCTCAAGCCCAGATACGCAGTATTTT. Together with reference TRBV14 and TRBJ2-3, the CDR3 gives the full variable domain: EAGVTQFPSHSVIEKGQTVTLRCDPISGHDNLYWYRRVMGKEIKFLLHFVKESKQDESGMPNNRFLAERTGGTYSTLKVQPAELEDSGVYFCASSSSPDTQYFGPGTRLTVL.

The chain has TRBV19 and TRBJ1-4, with a tentative D call TRBD1 (5 bases). Germline CDR1 reads LNHDA; CDR2 reads SQIVND (reference sequence). The CDR3 consists of 13 residues. V was pared by 10 bases and J by 4 bases, with 13 bases between. CDR3 in amino acids: CAIPVGGNEKLFF. In DNA, the CDR3 is TGTGCCATTCCCGTGGGGGGTAATGAAAAACTGTTTTTT. The entire variable domain, with the rest obtained from reference TRBV19 and TRBJ1-4, is as follows: DGGITQSPKYLFRKEGQNVTLSCEQNLNHDAMYWYRQDPGQGLRLIYYSQIVNDFQKGDIAEGYSVSREKKESFPLTVTSAQKNPTAFYLCAIPVGGNEKLFFGSGTQLSVL.

V and J are TRBV3-1 (or the pseudogene TRBV3-2) and TRBJ2-5; D gene uncertain. The CDR3 sequence is 9 residues long. The V end lost 9 bases, the J end lost 4 bases, and 3 bases lay between the germline ends. From germline, CDR1 is LGHDT and CDR2 YNNKEL (reference sequence). The CDR3 loop is CASRETQYF. The CDR3 DNA reads TGTGCCAGTAGAGAGACCCAGTACTTC.

V and J are TRBV11-2 and TRBJ2-5, with D perhaps given as TRBD1 or TRBD2 (5 bases each). The V end lost 0 bases, the J end lost 1 base, and 6 bases lay between the germline ends. Germline V gives CDR1 SGHAT, CDR2 FQNNGV. The CDR3 length is 14 residues. The CDR3, as DNA: TGTGCCAGCAGCTTAGATGGGACCCAAGAGACCCAGTACTTC. It translates to CASSLDGTQETQYF.

J is TRBJ2-7 and V is TRBV4-1; 7 nucleotides agree with TRBD2. The germline V gene has CDR1 MGHRA and CDR2 YSYEKL. The V gene end was trimmed by 4 bases and the J gene end by 0 bases; junction bases not matched to a gene: 3. This CDR3 has 14 amino acids. The CDR3 sequence: CASSRGLGSYEQYF. Written as DNA, the CDR3 is TGCGCCAGCAGCCGCGGACTAGGCTCCTACGAGCAGTACTTC.

The chain uses TRBV13 and TRBJ2-7, with 10 bases identical to TRBD2. With V trimmed by 4 bases and J by 5 bases, 5 bases remained unmatched. This CDR3 region has 14 residues. The germline gives CDR1 PRHDT, CDR2 FYEKMQ (reference sequence). The CDR3 sequence is CASSSLAGVDEQYF. CDR3 bases: TGTGCCAGCAGCTCGCTAGCGGGAGTAGACGAGCAGTACTTC.

The J gene is TRBJ2-3, the V gene TRBV29-1, with a possible D match to TRBD2 (6 bases). The germline CDR1 and CDR2 sequences are SQVTM and ANQGSEA. The V end lost 4 bases, the J end lost 2 bases, and 16 bases lay between the germline ends. CDR3 size: 15 residues. The CDR3 here is CSVVDWGGYTDTQYF. CDR3 DNA: TGCAGCGTTGTAGATTGGGGAGGATACACAGATACGCAGTATTTT.

CDR3: CASSQYIGENSYEQYF. The CDR3 DNA is TGCGCCAGCAGCCAGTACATTGGGGAAAACTCCTACGAGCAGTACTTC. The chain links TRBV4-3 to TRBJ2-7; D is unresolved. V was trimmed by 3 bases and J by 0 bases, leaving 15 bases between them. This CDR3 region has 16 residues. CDR1 LGHNA and CDR2 YSLEER come from the germline V gene.

This clone was seen once. One end of the junction is discordant with germline, which a read error may explain. The sample contains more than one DNA sequence encoding this CDR3. The genes are TRBV4-2 and TRBJ1-4; D is unresolved. Germline CDR1 LGHNA, CDR2 YNFKEQ. The CDR3 has 14 residues. The CDR3 region is CASSQDRMNEKLFF. CDR3 DNA: TGTGCCAGCAGCCAAGATAGGATGAATGAAAAATTGTTTTTT.

The rearrangement links TRBV6-6 to TRBJ2-2; no firm D call. The ends were cut back, 6 bases at V and 2 bases at J, with 13 bases in the middle. The length of the CDR3 is 15 residues. Germline V lookup: CDR1 MNHNY, CDR2 SVGAGI (reference sequence). CDR3 loop: CASRSHVDNTGELFF. The CDR3 DNA reads TGTGCCAGCAGATCCCACGTAGATAACACCGGGGAGCTGTTTTTT.

The chain carries TRBV28 and TRBJ2-7; D remains ambiguous. Germline CDR1 MDHEN, CDR2 SYDVKM. V was cut by 7 bases and J by 2 bases, with 9 bases left in between. This CDR3 has 12 amino acids. CDR3 region: CASTNMAYEQYF. The CDR3 nucleotides read TGTGCCAGCACTAATATGGCCTACGAGCAGTACTTC.

The rearrangement joins TRBV5-1 to TRBJ2-7, with TRBD2 identical over 8 bases. The junction had 4 bases not matched to a gene; V was cut back by 2 bases and J by 3 bases. The germline gives CDR1 SGHRS, CDR2 YFSETQ. The CDR3 contains 14 residues. The CDR3 protein is CASSLLADLYEQYF. DNA for the CDR3: TGCGCCAGCAGCTTACTAGCGGACCTCTACGAGCAGTACTTC.

The V call is TRBV19, the J call TRBJ2-1, with D maybe TRBD2 (7 bases). Germline CDR1 is LNHDA and CDR2 is SQIVND (reference sequence). The CDR3 covers 14 residues. V lost 10 bases to trimming and J lost 4 bases, with 17 bases between them. The CDR3 loop reads CATKGGGPYNEQFF. The CDR3 DNA is TGTGCCACGAAAGGGGGAGGGCCATACAATGAGCAGTTCTTC.

V is TRBV14 and J is TRBJ2-3, with D hard to call. Germline CDR1 and CDR2: SGHDN and FVKESK. The V end was cut by 5 bases, the J end by 2 bases, with 8 bases between. This CDR3 has 13 amino acids. CDR3 in amino acids: CASSNLHTDTQYF. CDR3 nucleotide sequence: TGTGCCAGCAGCAACCTTCACACAGATACGCAGTATTTT.

The chain recombines TRBV6-5 with TRBJ1-4; D is undetermined. Trimming pared 0 bases from V and 13 bases from J, leaving 9 bases between. Germline V gene lookup returns CDR1 MNHEY and CDR2 SVGAGI. This CDR3 is 12 amino acids long. The CDR3 sequence: CASSYSGERLFF. The CDR3 DNA sequence: TGTGCCAGCAGTTACTCGGGAGAGAGACTGTTTTTT.